This T cell receptor (beta chain) is from a study of blood T cell repertoires in COVID-19. Across the study: Acute-phase and convalescent COVID-19 samples originated in the United States, Italy and Spain. Sample material is recorded as cDNA or gDNA derived from T cells, B-cell-depleted T cells, or PBMCs.

Under the authors' procedure: Estimates of nucleated cell counts were drawn from the amplification of reference gene primers. The repertoire was sequenced with immunoSEQ multiplex PCR; TCRdb's copy has only in-frame clones and lacks some. V and J calls and clone size are as listed in that table; D and trimming were resolved from the DNA. The sample holds roughly 350,000 clones, under 95% seen once. This sequence was found in a woman aged 18-29 years who had recovered from COVID-19. The specimen sequenced was peripheral blood.

The CDR3 DNA reads as TGTGCCAGCAGTTTCGTGTCGGGACTAAACACAGATACGCAGTATTTT. Translation gives CASSFVSGLNTDTQYF. The rearrangement uses TRBV27 and TRBJ2-3, with 7 bases that match TRBD2. The CDR3 totals 16 residues. V shed 3 bases and J 2 bases; nucleotides not matched to a gene: 8. Germline V gives CDR1 MNHEY, CDR2 SMNVEV (reference sequence).